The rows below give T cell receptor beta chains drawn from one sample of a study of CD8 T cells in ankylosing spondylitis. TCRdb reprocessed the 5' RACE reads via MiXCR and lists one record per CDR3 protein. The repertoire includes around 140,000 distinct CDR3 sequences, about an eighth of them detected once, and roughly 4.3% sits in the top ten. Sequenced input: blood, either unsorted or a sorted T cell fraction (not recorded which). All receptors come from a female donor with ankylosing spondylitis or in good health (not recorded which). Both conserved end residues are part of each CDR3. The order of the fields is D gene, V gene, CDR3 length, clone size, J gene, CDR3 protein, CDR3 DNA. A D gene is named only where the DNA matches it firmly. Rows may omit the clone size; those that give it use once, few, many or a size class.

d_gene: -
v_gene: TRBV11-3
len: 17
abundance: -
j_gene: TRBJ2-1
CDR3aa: CASSLYGGHSSYNEQFF
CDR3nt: TGTGCCAGCAGCTTATACGGCGGACATAGCTCCTACAATGAGCAGTTCTTC

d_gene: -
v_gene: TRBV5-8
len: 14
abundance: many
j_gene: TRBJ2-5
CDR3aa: CASSPGRFQETQYF
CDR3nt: TGTGCCAGCAGCCCCGGACGGTTCCAAGAGACCCAGTACTTC

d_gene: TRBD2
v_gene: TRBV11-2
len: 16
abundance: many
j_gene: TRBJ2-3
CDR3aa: CASSSPGGTSTDTQYF
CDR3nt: TGTGCCAGCAGCTCTCCGGGGGGGACTAGCACAGATACGCAGTATTTT

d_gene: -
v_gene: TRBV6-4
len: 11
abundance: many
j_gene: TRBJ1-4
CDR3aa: CAPRSNEKLFF
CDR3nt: TGTGCCCCGAGGAGTAATGAAAAACTGTTTTTT

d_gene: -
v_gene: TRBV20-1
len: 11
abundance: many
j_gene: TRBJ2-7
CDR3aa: CSASREILQYF
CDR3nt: TGCAGTGCTAGCCGGGAGATCCTGCAGTACTTC

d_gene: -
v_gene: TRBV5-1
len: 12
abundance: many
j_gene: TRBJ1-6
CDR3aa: CASSLGNSPLHF
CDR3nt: TGCGCCAGCAGCTTGGGAAATTCACCCCTCCACTTT

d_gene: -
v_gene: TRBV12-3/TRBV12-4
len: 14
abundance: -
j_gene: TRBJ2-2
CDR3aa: CASRTTRTSGELFF
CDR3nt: TGTGCCAGTAGAACCACAAGAACTTCCGGGGAGCTGTTTTTT

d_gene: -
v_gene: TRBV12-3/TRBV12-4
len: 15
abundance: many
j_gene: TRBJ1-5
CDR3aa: CASSPGTPRPQPQHF
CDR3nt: TGTGCCAGCAGCCCCGGGACCCCACGTCCTCAGCCCCAGCATTTT

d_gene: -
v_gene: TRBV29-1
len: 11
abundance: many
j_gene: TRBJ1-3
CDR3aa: CSVEEGNTIYF
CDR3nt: TGCAGCGTTGAGGAAGGAAACACCATATATTTT

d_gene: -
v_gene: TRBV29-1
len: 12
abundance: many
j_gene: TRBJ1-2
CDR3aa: CIGHADYYGYTF
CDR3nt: TGCATCGGTCACGCGGATTACTATGGCTACACCTTC

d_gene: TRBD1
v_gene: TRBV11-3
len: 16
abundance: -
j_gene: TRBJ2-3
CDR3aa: CASSPGGTGGADTQYF
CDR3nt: TGTGCCAGCAGCCCAGGCGGGACAGGGGGCGCGGATACGCAGTATTTT

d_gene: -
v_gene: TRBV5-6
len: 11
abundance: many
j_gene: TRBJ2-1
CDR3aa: CASSLNNEQFF
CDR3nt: TGTGCCAGCAGCTTGAACAATGAGCAGTTCTTC

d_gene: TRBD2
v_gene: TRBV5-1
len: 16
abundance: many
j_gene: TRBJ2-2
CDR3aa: CASSLVRAGRPGELFF
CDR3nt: TGCGCCAGCAGCTTGGTTCGAGCGGGGCGCCCCGGGGAGCTGTTTTTT

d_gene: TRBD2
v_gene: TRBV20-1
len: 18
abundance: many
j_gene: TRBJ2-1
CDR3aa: CSATNGFRSGGVYNEQFF
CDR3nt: TGCAGTGCCACAAACGGTTTTCGAAGCGGGGGGGTTTACAATGAGCAGTTCTTC

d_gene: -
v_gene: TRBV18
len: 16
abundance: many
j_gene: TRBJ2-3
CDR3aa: CASSHGQRTSTDTQYF
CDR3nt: TGTGCCAGCTCGCATGGACAACGGACTAGCACAGATACGCAGTATTTT

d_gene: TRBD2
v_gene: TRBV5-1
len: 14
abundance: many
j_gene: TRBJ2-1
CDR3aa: CASSLRLAKNEQFF
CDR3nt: TGCGCCAGCAGCTTACGACTAGCCAAGAATGAGCAGTTCTTC

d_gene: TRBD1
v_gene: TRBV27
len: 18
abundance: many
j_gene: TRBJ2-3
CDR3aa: CASSFLRGTGVSTDTQYF
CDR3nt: TGTGCCAGCAGTTTTTTGCGCGGGACAGGGGTGAGCACAGATACGCAGTATTTT

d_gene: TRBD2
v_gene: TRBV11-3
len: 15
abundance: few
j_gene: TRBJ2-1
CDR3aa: CASSLPGTSWYEQFF
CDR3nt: TGTGCCAGCAGCCTCCCCGGGACTAGCTGGTATGAGCAGTTCTTC

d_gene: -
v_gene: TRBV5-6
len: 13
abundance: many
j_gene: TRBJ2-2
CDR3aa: CASSLGLYGELFF
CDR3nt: TGTGCCAGCAGCTTGGGCCTCTACGGGGAGCTGTTTTTT

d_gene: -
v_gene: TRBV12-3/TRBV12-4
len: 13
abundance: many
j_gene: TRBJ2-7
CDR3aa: CASSLVLGYEQYF
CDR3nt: TGTGCCAGCAGTTTAGTCTTGGGCTACGAGCAGTACTTC